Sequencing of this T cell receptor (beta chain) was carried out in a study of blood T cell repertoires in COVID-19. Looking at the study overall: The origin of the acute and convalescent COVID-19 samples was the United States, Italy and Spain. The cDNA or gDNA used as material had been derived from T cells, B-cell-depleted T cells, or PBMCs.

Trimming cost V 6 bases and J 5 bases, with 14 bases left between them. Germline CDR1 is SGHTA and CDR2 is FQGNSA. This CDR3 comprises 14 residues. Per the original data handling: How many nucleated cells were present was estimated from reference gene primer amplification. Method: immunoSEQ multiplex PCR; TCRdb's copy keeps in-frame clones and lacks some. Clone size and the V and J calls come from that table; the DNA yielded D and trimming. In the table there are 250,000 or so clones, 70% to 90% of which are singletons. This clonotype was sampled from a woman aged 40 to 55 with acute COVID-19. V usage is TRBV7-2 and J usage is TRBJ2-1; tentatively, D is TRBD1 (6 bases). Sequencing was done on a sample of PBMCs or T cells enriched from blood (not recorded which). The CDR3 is CASSYTDRNNEQFF. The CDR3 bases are TGTGCCAGCAGTTATACCGACAGGAACAATGAGCAGTTCTTC.